Following are 20 T cell receptor beta chains from one sample sequenced in a study of blood T cell repertoires in COVID-19. Only in-frame clones appear in the TCRdb table, and some are missing; sequencing was by immunoSEQ multiplex PCR. The sample records approximately 78,000 clones, approximately 90% being singletons. Sequenced input: peripheral blood. The source of these receptors is a man aged 45-60 years with COVID-19, enrolled during active disease.

The chain employs TRBV7-9 and TRBJ2-7, with unresolved D. The CDR3 runs 11 residues. Germline CDR1 and CDR2: SEHNR and FQNEAQ (reference sequence). The V end was cut by 5 bases, the J end by 9 bases, with 11 bases between. DNA for the CDR3: TGTGCCAGCAGCCGCAATAGTGGGCAGTACTTC. As protein: CASSRNSGQYF.

The DNA for the CDR3 is TGTGCCAGCAGTATGCGGGGGGGGACCGGGGAGCTGTTTTTT. Protein sequence: CASSMRGGTGELFF. The chain uses TRBV6-2 or TRBV6-3 and TRBJ2-2; 9 positions match TRBD2. Germline V gene lookup returns CDR1 MNHEY and CDR2 SVGEGT. J lost 5 bases, V lost 5 bases, and 3 bases had no gene match. The CDR3 is 14 residues long.

The chain combines TRBV6-5 with TRBJ1-4; 7 bases map to TRBD1. The CDR3 totals 14 residues. The germline V gene encodes CDR1 MNHEY and CDR2 SVGAGI. V shed 7 bases, J shed 8 bases, and the junction held 10 bases outside the gene matches. The DNA for the CDR3 is TGTGCCAGCAAGCAAGAGGGGGCGTGGGAAAAACTGTTTTTT. It encodes CASKQEGAWEKLFF.

This rearrangement joins TRBV19 to TRBJ1-1; D gene ambiguous. V lost 9 bases to trimming and J lost 7 bases, with 9 bases between them. Looked up from germline, CDR1 is LNHDA and CDR2 is SQIVND (reference sequence). The CDR3 has 10 residues. As DNA, the CDR3 is TGTGCCAGCTATATTGATGAAGCTTTCTTT. Protein: CASYIDEAFF. The entire variable domain, with the rest obtained from reference TRBV19 and TRBJ1-1, is as follows: DGGITQSPKYLFRKEGQNVTLSCEQNLNHDAMYWYRQDPGQGLRLIYYSQIVNDFQKGDIAEGYSVSREKKESFPLTVTSAQKNPTAFYLCASYIDEAFFGQGTRLTVV.

J is TRBJ2-7 and V is TRBV9, with unresolved D. Germline CDR1 and CDR2: SGDLS and YYNGEE. Trimming left V 0 bases short and J 3 bases short, with 7 bases between. CDR3 size: 13 residues. CDR3 region: CASSVVPGYEQYF. The CDR3 coding sequence is TGTGCCAGCAGCGTAGTCCCAGGCTACGAGCAGTACTTC.

V and J are TRBV28 and TRBJ2-1; tentative D call: TRBD2 (6 bases). V was trimmed by 2 bases and J by 7 bases, leaving 21 bases between them. CDR3 size: 17 residues. Germline CDR1 and CDR2: MDHEN and SYDVKM. CDR3 bases: TGTGCCAGCAGTTTAGCCAGTAGCGGACCTCCTGGGAATGAGCAGTTCTTC. Translating gives CASSLASSGPPGNEQFF.

The rearrangement links TRBV5-1 to TRBJ1-6; TRBD1 might be the D (5 bases). V gave up 0 bases and J gave up 7 bases, with 14 bases separating them. The V gene's germline CDR1 is SGHRS and CDR2 YFSETQ. CDR3 length: 16 residues. In DNA form, the CDR3 reads TGCGCCAGCAGCTTGGCCACCTCAGGGATGAATTCACCCCTCCACTTT. Residues: CASSLATSGMNSPLHF.

J is TRBJ2-7 and V is TRBV5-1, with 7 nucleotides matching TRBD2. After removal of 0 bases from V and 2 bases from J, the junction contained 11 bases not matched to a gene. This CDR3 has 17 amino acids. From germline, CDR1 is SGHRS and CDR2 YFSETQ. Here the CDR3 DNA reads TGCGCCAGCAGCTTGGGCCCCCTTACTAGCGACACCTACGAGCAGTACGTC. As protein: CASSLGPLTSDTYEQYV.

The chain carries TRBV7-9 and TRBJ1-2; TRBD1 might be the D (5 bases). CDR1 is SEHNR and CDR2 is FQNEAQ in the germline V gene (reference sequence). The germline V and J ends were trimmed by 7 bases and 5 bases, with 17 bases remaining between them. The length of the CDR3 is 14 residues. The CDR3 protein is CASIPDSTIYGYTF. The CDR3 bases are TGTGCCAGCATCCCAGACAGCACGATTTATGGCTACACCTTC.

This clone appeared a few times. This sequence joins TRBV30 and TRBJ1-5; D remains ambiguous. Germline-derived CDR1 and CDR2 are GTSNPN and SVGIG (reference sequence). The CDR3 sequence is 13 residues long. V lost 2 bases, J lost 2 bases, and 7 bases lay in between. The CDR3: CAWSTQGNQPQHF. DNA of the CDR3: TGTGCCTGGAGTACACAAGGCAATCAGCCCCAGCATTTT.

This clone was observed a single time. Without the conserved terminal phenylalanine or tryptophan, this CDR3 likely stems from a read error. The limits of the CDR3 on the DNA are not certain, so only TCRdb's listed CDR3 is given. The chain recombines TRBV23-1 with TRBJ2-6; the table's D call TRBD2 went unverified against the DNA. TRBV23-1 is recorded as an ORF, its role being uncertain. The CDR3 sequence runs 10 residues, both termini included. CDR3 amino acids: CASSRPPGRD.

The V and J genes are TRBV5-1 and TRBJ1-1, with D unclear. The V end lost 7 bases, the J end lost 0 bases, and 10 bases lay between the germline ends. Germline V gene lookup returns CDR1 SGHRS and CDR2 YFSETQ. The CDR3 has 13 residues. The CDR3 protein is CASQEGMNTEAFF. For the CDR3, the DNA is TGCGCCAGCCAAGAGGGCATGAACACTGAAGCTTTCTTT.

J is TRBJ1-2 and V is TRBV6-5; the D is unclear. V lost 10 bases and J lost 4, with 13 bases in between. Germline V gene sequence: CDR1 MNHEY, CDR2 SVGAGI. This CDR3 has 12 amino acids. CDR3 sequence reads: CATKRGSYGYTF. The CDR3, as DNA: TGTGCCACCAAGCGCGGTTCCTATGGCTACACCTTC.

This clone was counted a single time. The V gene is TRBV7-2, the J gene TRBJ2-7; 8 nucleotides match TRBD1. The CDR3 covers 16 residues. Germline lookup yields CDR1 SGHTA and CDR2 FQGNSA. V trimming: 1 base; J trimming: 1 base; junction bases outside the gene matches: 6. This CDR3 reads CASSLEGQGLSYEQYF. The CDR3 DNA reads as TGTGCCAGCAGCTTAGAAGGACAGGGATTGTCCTACGAGCAGTACTTC.

The chain recombines TRBV7-8 with TRBJ1-3; 7 nucleotides line up with TRBD1. This CDR3 contains 14 residues. The V segment lost 4 bases and the J segment 0 bases; nucleotides outside the gene matches: 0. Germline V gene lookup returns CDR1 SGHVS and CDR2 FQNEAQ. This CDR3 is CASSSGGSGNTIYF. For the CDR3, the DNA is TGTGCCAGCAGCTCAGGGGGCTCTGGAAACACCATATATTTT.

The J gene is TRBJ1-1, the V gene TRBV5-1, with 9 bases matching TRBD1. This CDR3 spans 14 amino acids. V dropped 4 bases and J dropped 10; count of bases not matched to a gene: 11. Germline CDR1 and CDR2: SGHRS and YFSETQ. CDR3 DNA: TGCGCCAGCAGCCCTGTTGAGGACAGGGGAGCAGCTTTCTTT. Translating it yields CASSPVEDRGAAFF. Drawing the rest from reference TRBV5-1 and TRBJ1-1, the complete variable domain is KAGVTQTPRYLIKTRGQQVTLSCSPISGHRSVSWYQQTPGQGLQFLFEYFSETQRNKGNFPGRFSGRQFSNSRSEMNVSTLELGDSALYLCASSPVEDRGAAFFGQGTRLTVV.

The chain has TRBV4-3 and TRBJ2-7; TRBD2 aligns across 10 bases. V lost 3 bases and J lost 3; bases outside the gene matches: 5. The CDR3 runs to 15 residues. The germline V gene encodes CDR1 LGHNA and CDR2 YSLEER. CDR3 sequence reads: CASSHSSGSYYEQYF. DNA for the CDR3: TGCGCCAGCAGCCATTCTAGCGGGAGTTACTACGAGCAGTACTTC.

The chain couples TRBV5-4 to TRBJ1-2; no reliable D call. The V and J ends lost 1 base and 5 bases respectively, with 9 bases between them. The CDR3 spans 13 residues. CDR1 and CDR2 (germline): SGHNT, YYREEE (reference sequence). CDR3 sequence reads: CASSLNGEYGYTF. In nucleotides, the CDR3 is TGTGCCAGCAGCTTGAATGGGGAGTATGGCTACACCTTC.

The CDR3 loop is CASSLTGQGDTGELFF. CDR3 in DNA: TGTGCCAGCAGCTTAACCGGACAGGGGGACACCGGGGAGCTGTTTTTT. V usage is TRBV7-3 and J usage is TRBJ2-2; 10 bases are a match to TRBD1. Germline CDR1 SGHTA, CDR2 FQGTGA. This CDR3 is 16 amino acids long. V was clipped by 0 bases and J by 3 bases; unmatched bases: 1. Full variable domain (rest looked up from reference TRBV7-3 and TRBJ2-2): GAGVSQTPSNKVTEKGKYVELRCDPISGHTALYWYRQSLGQGPEFLIYFQGTGAADDSGLPNDRFFAVRPEGSVSTLKIQRTERGDSAVYLCASSLTGQGDTGELFFGEGSRLTVL.

The chain links TRBV28 to TRBJ2-7, with TRBD1 identical over 10 bases. V lost 8 bases and J lost 5; bases outside the gene matches: 21. The CDR3 has 18 amino acids. CDR1 and CDR2 (germline): MDHEN, SYDVKM. This CDR3 reads CASGKQWGTGTGVDEQYF. The CDR3 DNA follows: TGTGCCAGCGGGAAACAGTGGGGAACCGGGACAGGGGTTGACGAGCAGTACTTC.